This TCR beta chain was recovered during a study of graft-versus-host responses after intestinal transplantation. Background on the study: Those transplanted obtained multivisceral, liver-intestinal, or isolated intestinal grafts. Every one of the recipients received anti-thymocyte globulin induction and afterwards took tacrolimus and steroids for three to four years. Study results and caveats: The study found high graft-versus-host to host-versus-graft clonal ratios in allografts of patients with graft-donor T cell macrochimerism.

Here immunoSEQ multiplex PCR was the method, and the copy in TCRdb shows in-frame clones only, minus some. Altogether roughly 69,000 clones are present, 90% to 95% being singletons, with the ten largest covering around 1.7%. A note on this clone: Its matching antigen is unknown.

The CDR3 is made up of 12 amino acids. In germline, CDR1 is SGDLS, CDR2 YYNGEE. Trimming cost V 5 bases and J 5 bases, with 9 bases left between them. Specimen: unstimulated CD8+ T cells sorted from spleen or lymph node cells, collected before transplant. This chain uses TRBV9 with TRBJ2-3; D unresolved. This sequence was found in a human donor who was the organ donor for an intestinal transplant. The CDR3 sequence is CASSFDLDTQYF. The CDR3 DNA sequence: TGTGCCAGCAGTTTCGACTTAGATACGCAGTATTTT. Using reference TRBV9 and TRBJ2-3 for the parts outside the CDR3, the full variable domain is DSGVTQTPKHLITATGQRVTLRCSPRSGDLSVYWYQQSLDQGLQFLIQYYNGEERAKGNILERFSAQQFPDLHSELNLSSLELGDSALYFCASSFDLDTQYFGPGTRLTVL.